The 23 T cell receptor beta chains below all came from one sample that was sequenced in a study of T cells in Graves' hyperthyroidism and ophthalmopathy. RNA transcripts served as the template for amplifying TCR beta CDR3 regions. Primed by the HTBI set, a first-round RT-PCR was run on the TCR CDR3. TCRdb reanalysed the multiplex PCR reads using MiXCR and keeps one entry per CDR3 protein. The sample yields approximately 420,000 distinct CDR3 sequences, roughly 13% seen once. Sequencing was done on a sample of blood. These TCRs come from a woman aged 18-30 years with Graves' hyperthyroidism.

The chain recombines TRBV20-1 with TRBJ2-1; D is tentatively TRBD1 or TRBD2 (5 bases each). Germline lookup yields CDR1 DFQATT and CDR2 SNEGSKA (reference sequence). With 4 bases removed from V and 2 bases from J, the gap between germline ends came to 15 bases. This CDR3 spans 15 amino acids. CDR3 in amino acids: CSANGAGETYNEQFF. The DNA for the CDR3 is TGCAGTGCTAATGGGGCTGGGGAGACCTACAATGAGCAGTTCTTC.

This clonotype was found many times. The chain has TRBV29-1 and TRBJ1-5; D might be TRBD1 (5 bases). In germline, CDR1 is SQVTM, CDR2 ANQGSEA. This CDR3 has 13 amino acids. V was pared by 4 bases and J by 5 bases, with 12 bases between. Written as DNA, the CDR3 is TGCAGCGTTGGGGGGTTGGGCGATCAGCCCCAGCATTTT. This translates into CSVGGLGDQPQHF.

Many counts were recorded for this clonotype. The chain recombines TRBV5-1 with TRBJ2-1; maybe TRBD1 (6 bases). The CDR3 has 14 residues. Looked up from germline, CDR1 is SGHRS and CDR2 is YFSETQ. Trimming took 4 bases from V and 3 from J, leaving 11 bases between them. The CDR3 loop reads CASSRGQLYNEQFF. CDR3 nucleotide sequence: TGCGCCAGCAGCCGTGGACAGCTCTACAATGAGCAGTTCTTC.

This clonotype was detected many times. This sequence joins TRBV7-2 and TRBJ2-1; 11 bases are a match to TRBD2. CDR1 and CDR2 from the germline V gene are SGHTA and FQGNSA. Trimming took 2 bases from V and 9 from J; bases not matched to a gene: 6. The CDR3 length is 15 residues. The DNA for the CDR3 is TGTGCCAGCAGCTTATCTAGCGGGAGGTTGGGTGAGCAGTTCTTC. Translating gives CASSLSSGRLGEQFF. Full variable domain (outside the CDR3, taken from reference TRBV7-2 and TRBJ2-1): GAGVSQSPSNKVTEKGKDVELRCDPISGHTALYWYRQSLGQGLEFLIYFQGNSAPDKSGLPSDRFSAERTGGSVSTLTIQRTQQEDSAVYLCASSLSSGRLGEQFFGPGTRLTVL.

The gene calls are TRBV9 and TRBJ2-1, with D possibly called TRBD1 or TRBD2 (5 bases each). V was pared by 3 bases and J by 8 bases, with 12 bases between. This CDR3 spans 13 amino acids. The germline V gene has CDR1 SGDLS and CDR2 YYNGEE. The CDR3 DNA reads as TGTGCCAGCAGCGAGGGACCGGGCGATGAGCAGTTCTTC. It is translated as CASSEGPGDEQFF.

In this sample, this clonotype turned up a few times. This chain uses TRBV2 with TRBJ2-1; D tentatively reads TRBD1 or TRBD2 (6 bases each). CDR1 is SNHLY, CDR2 FYNNEI, per germline. The CDR3 has 15 residues. The V end lost 7 bases, the J end lost 0 bases, and 13 bases lay between the germline ends. For the CDR3, the DNA is TGTGCCAGCATCAGGAGGGGGAGCTCCTACAATGAGCAGTTCTTC. This sequence encodes CASIRRGSSYNEQFF.

This clonotype was counted at least ten times. The V call is TRBV20-1, the J call TRBJ2-3; maybe TRBD2 (5 bases). The length of the CDR3 is 13 residues. Germline V gene data show CDR1 as DFQATT and CDR2 as SNEGSKA (reference sequence). V lost 2 bases and J 0 bases, leaving 6 bases between the germline ends. The DNA for the CDR3 is TGCAGTGCTAGACGGGGAAGCACAGATACGCAGTATTTT. It specifies CSARRGSTDTQYF.

This clonotype was observed many times. In nucleotides, the CDR3 is TGTGCCAGCAGTTTCGGGACTAGCCTTCCAAGGGAGCAGTACTTC. Amino acids: CASSFGTSLPREQYF. The V and J genes are TRBV28 and TRBJ2-7; 9 nucleotides line up with TRBD2. The V gene end was trimmed by 3 bases and the J gene end by 7 bases; junction bases not matched to a gene: 10. Germline CDR1 is MDHEN and CDR2 is SYDVKM. The CDR3 has 15 amino acids.

The genes are TRBV20-1 and TRBJ2-7; 8 bases map to TRBD2. CDR1 DFQATT and CDR2 SNEGSKA come from the germline V gene (reference sequence). V gave up 3 bases and J gave up 3 bases; unmatched junction bases: 10. This CDR3 region has 15 residues. The CDR3 DNA sequence: TGCAGTGCTAGGGCGCGAGGACTAGCCGACTACGAGCAGTACTTC. Its translation: CSARARGLADYEQYF.

The sample holds many counts of this clonotype. The V and J genes are TRBV24-1 and TRBJ2-3; D might be TRBD1 (5 bases). The CDR3 runs to 13 residues. The ends were cut back, 2 bases at V and 6 bases at J, with 8 bases in the middle. Germline loops: CDR1 KGHDR, CDR2 SFDVKD. The CDR3 DNA is TGTGCCACCAGTGATTCGTGGGGCGATACGCAGTATTTT. As protein: CATSDSWGDTQYF.

This clonotype was observed many times. The rearrangement joins TRBV30 to TRBJ2-5, with TRBD1 as a possible D gene (6 bases). The CDR3 covers 14 residues. Germline lookup yields CDR1 GTSNPN and CDR2 SVGIG (reference sequence). V lost 1 base, J lost 0 bases, and 9 bases lay in between. The CDR3: CAWSGTADQETQYF. CDR3 sequence (DNA): TGTGCCTGGAGTGGGACAGCCGACCAAGAGACCCAGTACTTC.

Concerning this clonotype: It may be a read error: a sequence one base away is much more abundant. V gene TRBV11-3 combines with J gene TRBJ2-2; the D gene is possibly TRBD2 (5 bases). The CDR3 spans 14 residues. The V gene lost 7 bases and the J gene lost 3 bases, with 12 bases spanning the gap. CDR1 is SGHNT and CDR2 is YENEEA in the germline V gene. Here the CDR3 reads CASTSDSDTGELFF. The CDR3 DNA reads as TGTGCCAGCACTTCGGACTCGGACACCGGGGAGCTGTTTTTT.

This clonotype was counted ten times or more. The chain employs TRBV6-5 and TRBJ1-5; D is possibly TRBD1 (5 bases). The V and J ends lost 2 bases and 0 bases respectively, with 14 bases between them. The CDR3 has 17 residues. Germline lookup yields CDR1 MNHEY and CDR2 SVGAGI. The DNA for the CDR3 is TGTGCCAGCAGTTACAGGCAGGGTTTAAATAGCAATCAGCCCCAGCATTTT. This codes for CASSYRQGLNSNQPQHF.

The chain employs TRBV9 and TRBJ2-7; D is perhaps TRBD1 or TRBD2 (5 bases each). From germline, CDR1 is SGDLS and CDR2 YYNGEE. This CDR3 has 12 residues. V lost 4 bases and J 5 bases, leaving 10 bases between the germline ends. CDR3 sequence: CASSPWGNEQYF. The CDR3 DNA follows: TGTGCCAGCAGCCCTTGGGGGAACGAGCAGTACTTC.

A remark on this clonotype: The junction and the germline gene differ at one end; a read error may be behind it. The chain joins TRBV5-1 to TRBJ1-2; D is perhaps TRBD1 (6 bases). The CDR3 spans 16 residues. Germline assignment: CDR1 SGHRS and CDR2 YFSETQ. DNA of the CDR3: TGCGCCGGCAGCTACAGTCCTACAGGGTACGACTATGGCTACACCTTC. This codes for CAGSYSPTGYDYGYTF.

On this clonotype itself: A read error may be the cause here, since a much bigger clone is one base away. The V and J genes are TRBV6-1 and TRBJ1-5; D is possibly TRBD1 (6 bases). The germline gives CDR1 MNHNS, CDR2 SASEGT. This CDR3 region has 15 residues. V was shortened by 2 bases and J by 4 bases, with 12 bases between the two germline ends. The CDR3 DNA reads as TGTGCCAGCAGTGAATCGGGGGCCCTGAATCAGCCCCAGCATTTT. As protein: CASSESGALNQPQHF.

This clonotype was seen ten or more times. The V gene is TRBV9, the J gene TRBJ2-7, with 7 nucleotides matching TRBD1. Germline V gene lookup returns CDR1 SGDLS and CDR2 YYNGEE. The CDR3 contains 13 residues. V gave up 0 bases and J gave up 7 bases; unmatched junction bases: 4. The CDR3 DNA reads as TGTGCCAGCAGCGTAGAGGCAGGGGGTGAGCAGTACTTC. As protein: CASSVEAGGEQYF.

In this sample, this clonotype turned up many times. The V call is TRBV7-2, the J call TRBJ1-1; D not resolved. CDR3 length: 15 residues. V dropped 5 bases and J dropped 8 bases, with 21 bases sitting between them. Looked up from germline, CDR1 is SGHTA and CDR2 is FQGNSA. The CDR3 loop is CASSGGRGGRQEAFF. The CDR3 bases are TGTGCCAGCAGCGGAGGCCGGGGAGGCAGGCAAGAAGCTTTCTTT.

The table lists this clonotype with many counts. The chain joins TRBV20-1 to TRBJ1-1; D ambiguous. The CDR3 totals 11 residues. V was shortened by 3 bases and J by 1 base, with 3 bases between the two germline ends. Germline V lookup: CDR1 DFQATT, CDR2 SNEGSKA (reference sequence). The DNA of the CDR3 is TGCAGTGCTAGCGGGAACACTGAAGCTTTCTTT. Translated: CSASGNTEAFF.

This clonotype was picked up many times. The gene calls are TRBV3-1 and TRBJ2-1, with 7 bases identical to TRBD1. V shed 3 bases and J 4 bases; nucleotides not matched to a gene: 6. This CDR3 has 15 residues. Germline V gene sequence: CDR1 LGHDT, CDR2 YNNKEL (reference sequence). The CDR3 here is CASSHRQGGYNEQFF. The CDR3 nucleotides are TGTGCCAGCAGCCATCGACAGGGTGGGTACAATGAGCAGTTCTTC.

At least ten counts were recorded for this clonotype. The gene calls are TRBV11-1 and TRBJ2-5, with 7 bases fitting TRBD2. CDR1 is SGHAT and CDR2 is FQDESV in the germline V gene (reference sequence). V shed 7 bases and J 4 bases; nucleotides not matched to a gene: 6. The CDR3 covers 13 residues. CDR3 loop: CASTAGIGETQYF. For the CDR3, the DNA is TGTGCCAGCACAGCGGGGATAGGAGAGACCCAGTACTTC.

The chain employs TRBV28 and TRBJ1-5; 9 bases fit TRBD1. The V gene end was trimmed by 6 bases and the J gene end by 2 bases; junction bases not matched to a gene: 11. Per germline, CDR1 MDHEN and CDR2 SYDVKM. This CDR3 is 17 amino acids long. CDR3 in amino acids: CASSPGTGMGGNQPQHF. Here the CDR3 DNA reads TGTGCCAGCAGCCCCGGGACAGGGATGGGGGGCAATCAGCCCCAGCATTTT.

This clonotype was counted many times. The chain joins TRBV7-9 to TRBJ2-3; D uncertain. Germline lookup yields CDR1 SEHNR and CDR2 FQNEAQ (reference sequence). The CDR3 is 18 amino acids. The V end lost 0 bases, the J end lost 1 base, and 17 bases lay between the germline ends. The CDR3 is CASSLAGFRKVGTDTQYF. The CDR3 coding sequence is TGTGCCAGCAGCTTAGCAGGATTTCGGAAGGTGGGCACAGATACGCAGTATTTT.